These 5 T cell receptor beta chains share one sample of origin, sequenced in a study of blood T cell repertoires in COVID-19. Profiled with immunoSEQ multiplex PCR; TCRdb holds only in-frame clones, not every one. The table lists roughly 380,000 clones, around 87% of them singletons. The specimen was PBMCs or T cells enriched from blood (not recorded which). These receptors originate from a man aged 25-40 years who had recovered from COVID-19.

V gene TRBV7-9 combines with J gene TRBJ1-2; no reliable D call. This CDR3 is 14 amino acids long. The V gene's germline CDR1 is SEHNR and CDR2 FQNEAQ (reference sequence). V shed 4 bases and J shed 3 bases, with 12 bases lying between them. The CDR3 sequence: CASSSTKEHYGYTF. CDR3 bases: TGTGCCAGCAGCTCGACAAAGGAACACTATGGCTACACCTTC.

This clone was seen only a few times. This chain uses TRBV6-5 with TRBJ2-1; 10 bases line up with TRBD2. This CDR3 spans 15 amino acids. CDR1 is MNHEY and CDR2 is SVGAGI in the germline V gene. V shed 7 bases and J 4 bases; nucleotides not matched to a gene: 7. CDR3 bases: TGTGCCAGCACCCTTAGCGGGGGGAATTACAATGAGCAGTTCTTC. Protein sequence: CASTLSGGNYNEQFF.

The chain couples TRBV10-3 to TRBJ1-3; TRBD1 agrees at 7 bases. The V segment lost 5 bases and the J segment 0 bases; nucleotides outside the gene matches: 4. The germline V gene encodes CDR1 ENHRY and CDR2 SYGVKD. This CDR3 contains 15 residues. CDR3 nucleotide sequence: TGTGCCATCAGTTCAGGGACAGCCTCTGGAAACACCATATATTTT. Encoded protein: CAISSGTASGNTIYF.

The rearrangement links TRBV18 to TRBJ2-3, with TRBD2 identical over 11 bases. CDR3 length equals 17 residues. J lost 0 bases, V lost 4 bases, and 6 bases had no gene match. The germline V gene has CDR1 KGHSH and CDR2 LQKENI. In DNA form, the CDR3 reads TGTGCCAGCTCACTGTACACTAGCGGGGGTAGCACAGATACGCAGTATTTT. Protein sequence: CASSLYTSGGSTDTQYF.

The rearrangement uses TRBV10-3 and TRBJ1-5; 8 bases fit TRBD1. This CDR3 contains 15 residues. The J segment lost 6 bases and the V segment lost 2 bases, leaving 6 bases of the junction unmatched. Germline V lookup: CDR1 ENHRY, CDR2 SYGVKD. DNA for the CDR3: TGTGCCATCAGTGAGGGCATAGACAGGGGTCAGCCCCAGCATTTT. Its protein product is CAISEGIDRGQPQHF.